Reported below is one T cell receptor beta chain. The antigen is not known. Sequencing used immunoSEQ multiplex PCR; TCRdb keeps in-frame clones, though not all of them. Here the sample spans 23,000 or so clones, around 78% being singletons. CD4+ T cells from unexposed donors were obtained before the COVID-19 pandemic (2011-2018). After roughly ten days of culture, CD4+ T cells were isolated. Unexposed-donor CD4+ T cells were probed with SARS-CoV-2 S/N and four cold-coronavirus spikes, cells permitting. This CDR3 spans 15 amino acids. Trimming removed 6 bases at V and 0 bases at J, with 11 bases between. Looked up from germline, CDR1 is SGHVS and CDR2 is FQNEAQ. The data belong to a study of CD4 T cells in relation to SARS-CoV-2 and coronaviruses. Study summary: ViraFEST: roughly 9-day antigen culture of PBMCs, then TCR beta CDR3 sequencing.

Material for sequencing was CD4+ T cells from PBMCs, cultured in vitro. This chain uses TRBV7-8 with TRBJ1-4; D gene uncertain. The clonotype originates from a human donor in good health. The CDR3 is CASSSYRATNEKLFF. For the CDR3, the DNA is TGTGCCAGCAGTTCCTATAGAGCAACTAATGAAAAACTGTTTTTT.